This T cell receptor (beta chain) appears in the sequencing data of a study of T cell responses to AZD1222 COVID-19 vaccine. General study points: The breadth and depth of Spike-specific TCRs increased once two AZD1222 doses had been given. Spike regions recognized by vaccine-associated CD4 TCRs spanned the protein, led by 160-218 and 743-854. Repertoire samples came only from after the peak T cell response.

Clones were read by immunoSEQ multiplex PCR, and TCRdb kept only the in-frame ones, dropping some. The sample records tens of thousands of clones, approximately 90% being singletons. Note on this clone: Its antigen is unknown.

The material was peripheral blood, obtained on day 0 of AZD1222 vaccination. The sequence came from an adult in good health.

DNA for the CDR3: TGTGCCAGCAGTACCAGGGGTGACTATGGCTACACCTTC. Translation: CASSTRGDYGYTF. J is TRBJ1-2 and V is TRBV12-3 or TRBV12-4; TRBD1 might be the D (6 bases). V lost 5 bases and J lost 3, with 10 bases in between. The CDR3 is 13 residues long.